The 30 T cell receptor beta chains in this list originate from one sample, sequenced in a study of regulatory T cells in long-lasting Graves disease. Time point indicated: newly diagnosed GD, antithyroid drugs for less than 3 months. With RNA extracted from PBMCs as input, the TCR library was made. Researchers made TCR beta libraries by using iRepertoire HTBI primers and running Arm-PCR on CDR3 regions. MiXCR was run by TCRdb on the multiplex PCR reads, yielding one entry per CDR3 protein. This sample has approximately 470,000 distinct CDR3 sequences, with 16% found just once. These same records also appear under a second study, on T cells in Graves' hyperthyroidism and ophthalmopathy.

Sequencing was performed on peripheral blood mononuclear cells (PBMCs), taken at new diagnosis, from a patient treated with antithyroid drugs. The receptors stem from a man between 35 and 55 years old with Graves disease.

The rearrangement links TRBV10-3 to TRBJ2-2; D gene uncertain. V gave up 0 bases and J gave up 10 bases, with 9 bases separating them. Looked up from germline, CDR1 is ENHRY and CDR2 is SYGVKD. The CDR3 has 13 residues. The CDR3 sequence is CAISESPTPELFF. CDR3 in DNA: TGTGCCATCAGTGAGTCCCCAACGCCGGAGCTGTTTTTT.

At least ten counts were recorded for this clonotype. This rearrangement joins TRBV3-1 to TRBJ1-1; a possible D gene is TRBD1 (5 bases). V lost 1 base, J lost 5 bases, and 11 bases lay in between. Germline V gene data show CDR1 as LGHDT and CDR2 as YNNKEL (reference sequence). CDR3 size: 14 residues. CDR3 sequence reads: CASSQVDSSTEAFF. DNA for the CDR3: TGTGCCAGCAGCCAAGTCGACAGTAGTACTGAAGCTTTCTTT.

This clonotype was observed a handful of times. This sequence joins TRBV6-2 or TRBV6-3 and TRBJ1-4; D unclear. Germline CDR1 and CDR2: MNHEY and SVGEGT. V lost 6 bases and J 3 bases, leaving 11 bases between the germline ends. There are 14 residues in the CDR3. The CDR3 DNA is TGTGCCAGCAGACGCGGGATTGCTAATGAAAAACTGTTTTTT. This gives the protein CASRRGIANEKLFF.

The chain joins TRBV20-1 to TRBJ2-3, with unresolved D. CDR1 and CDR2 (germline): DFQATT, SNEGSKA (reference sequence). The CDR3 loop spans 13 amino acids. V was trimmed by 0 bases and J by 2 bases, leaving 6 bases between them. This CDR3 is CSARDGDTDTQYF. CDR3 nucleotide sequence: TGCAGTGCTAGAGATGGGGACACAGATACGCAGTATTTT.

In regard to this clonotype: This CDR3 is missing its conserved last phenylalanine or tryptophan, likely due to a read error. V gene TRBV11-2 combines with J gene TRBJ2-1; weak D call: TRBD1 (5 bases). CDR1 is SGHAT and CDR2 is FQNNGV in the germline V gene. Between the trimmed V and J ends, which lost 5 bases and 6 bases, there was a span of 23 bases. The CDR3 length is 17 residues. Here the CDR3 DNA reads TGTGCCAGCAGCCGAACCGGAAGGGGAAGGTTTTCCAATGAGCAGTTCCTC. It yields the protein CASSRTGRGRFSNEQFL.

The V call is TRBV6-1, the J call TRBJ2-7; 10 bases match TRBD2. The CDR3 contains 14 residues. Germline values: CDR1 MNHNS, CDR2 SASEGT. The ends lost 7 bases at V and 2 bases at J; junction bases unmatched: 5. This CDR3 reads CASTRLAGTYEQYF. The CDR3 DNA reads TGTGCCAGCACCCGACTAGCGGGTACCTACGAGCAGTACTTC.

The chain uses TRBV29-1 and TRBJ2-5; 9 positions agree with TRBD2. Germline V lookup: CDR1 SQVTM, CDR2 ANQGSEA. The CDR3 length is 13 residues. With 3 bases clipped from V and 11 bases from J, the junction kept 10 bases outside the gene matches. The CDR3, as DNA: TGCAGCGTTGAGGGACTAGCATACAATGAGCAGTACTTC. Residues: CSVEGLAYNEQYF.

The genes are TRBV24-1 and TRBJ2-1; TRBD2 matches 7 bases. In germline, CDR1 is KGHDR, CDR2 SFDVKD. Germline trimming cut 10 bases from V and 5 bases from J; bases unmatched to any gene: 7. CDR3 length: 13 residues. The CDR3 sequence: CATEASGHNEQFF. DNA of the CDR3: TGTGCCACAGAGGCTAGCGGCCACAATGAGCAGTTCTTC.

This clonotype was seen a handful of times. CDR3 region: CASSLGGRYGGGEKLFF. The CDR3 nucleotides are TGCGCCAGCAGCTTGGGGGGCCGCTATGGGGGTGGAGAAAAACTGTTTTTT. This chain connects TRBV5-1 to TRBJ1-4; D is possibly TRBD1 (5 bases). Trimming shortened V by 0 bases and J by 8 bases, and 20 bases separated the two germline ends. From germline, CDR1 is SGHRS and CDR2 YFSETQ. The CDR3 length is 17 residues.

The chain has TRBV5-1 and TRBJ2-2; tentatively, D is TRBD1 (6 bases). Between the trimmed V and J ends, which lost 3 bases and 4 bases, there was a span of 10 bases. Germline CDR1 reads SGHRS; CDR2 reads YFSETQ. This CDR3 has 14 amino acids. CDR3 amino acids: CASSSGTSTGELFF. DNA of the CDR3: TGCGCCAGCAGCTCCGGGACAAGCACCGGGGAGCTGTTTTTT.

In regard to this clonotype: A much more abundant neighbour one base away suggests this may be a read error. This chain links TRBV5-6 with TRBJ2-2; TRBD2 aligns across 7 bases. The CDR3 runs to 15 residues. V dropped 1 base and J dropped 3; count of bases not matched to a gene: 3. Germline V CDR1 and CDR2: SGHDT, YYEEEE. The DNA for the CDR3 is TGTGCCAGCAGCTTGTGGGCGGGGGACACCGGGGAGCTGTTTTTT. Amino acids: CASSLWAGDTGELFF.

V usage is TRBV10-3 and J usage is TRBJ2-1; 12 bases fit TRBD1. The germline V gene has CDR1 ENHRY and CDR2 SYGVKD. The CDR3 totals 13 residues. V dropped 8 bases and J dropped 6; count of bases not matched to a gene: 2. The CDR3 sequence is CAIWDRGPNEQFF. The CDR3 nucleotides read TGTGCCATCTGGGACAGGGGGCCCAATGAGCAGTTCTTC.

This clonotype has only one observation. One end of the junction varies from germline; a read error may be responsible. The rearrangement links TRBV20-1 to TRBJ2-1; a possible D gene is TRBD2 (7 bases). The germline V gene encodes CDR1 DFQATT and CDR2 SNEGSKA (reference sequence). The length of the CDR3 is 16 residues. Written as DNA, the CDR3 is TGCAGTGCGAAGGGGGGGAGGGGCAGCTCCTACAATGGGCAGTTCTTC. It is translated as CSAKGGRGSSYNGQFF.

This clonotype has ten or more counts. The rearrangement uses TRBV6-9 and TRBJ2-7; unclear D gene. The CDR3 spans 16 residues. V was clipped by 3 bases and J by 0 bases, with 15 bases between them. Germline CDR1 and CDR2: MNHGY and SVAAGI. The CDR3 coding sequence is TGTGCCAGCAGTTACCTGGCAGGCCTTGACTCCTACGAGCAGTACTTC. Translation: CASSYLAGLDSYEQYF.

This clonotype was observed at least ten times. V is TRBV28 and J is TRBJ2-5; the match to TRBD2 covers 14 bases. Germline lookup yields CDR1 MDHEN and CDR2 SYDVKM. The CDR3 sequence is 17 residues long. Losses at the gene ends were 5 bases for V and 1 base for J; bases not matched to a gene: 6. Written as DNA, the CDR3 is TGTGCCAGCAGTCACAGGACTAGCGGGAGGCCCCAAGAGACCCAGTACTTC. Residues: CASSHRTSGRPQETQYF. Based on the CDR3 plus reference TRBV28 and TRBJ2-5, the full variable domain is DVKVTQSSRYLVKRTGEKVFLECVQDMDHENMFWYRQDPGLGLRLIYFSYDVKMKEKGDIPEGYSVSREKKERFSLILESASTNQTSMYLCASSHRTSGRPQETQYFGPGTRLLVL.

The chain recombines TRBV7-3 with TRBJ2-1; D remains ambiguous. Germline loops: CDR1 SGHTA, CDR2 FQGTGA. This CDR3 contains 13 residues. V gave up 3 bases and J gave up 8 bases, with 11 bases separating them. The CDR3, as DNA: TGTGCCAGCAGCTTGGGTCCCCGATATGAGCAGTTCTTC. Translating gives CASSLGPRYEQFF.

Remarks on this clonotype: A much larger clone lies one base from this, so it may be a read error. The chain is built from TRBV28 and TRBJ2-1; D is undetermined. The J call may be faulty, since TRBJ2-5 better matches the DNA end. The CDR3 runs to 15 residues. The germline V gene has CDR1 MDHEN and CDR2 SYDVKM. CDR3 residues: CAGSSYPSAFVTQYF. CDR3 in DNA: TGTGCCGGCAGTTCCTACCCTTCAGCGTTTGTGACCCAGTACTTC.

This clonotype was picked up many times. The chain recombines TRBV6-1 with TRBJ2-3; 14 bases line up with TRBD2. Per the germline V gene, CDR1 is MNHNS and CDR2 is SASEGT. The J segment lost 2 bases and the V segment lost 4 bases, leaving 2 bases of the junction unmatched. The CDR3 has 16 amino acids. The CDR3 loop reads CASSGLAGGITDTQYF. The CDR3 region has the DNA TGTGCCAGCAGTGGACTAGCGGGAGGGATCACAGATACGCAGTATTTT.

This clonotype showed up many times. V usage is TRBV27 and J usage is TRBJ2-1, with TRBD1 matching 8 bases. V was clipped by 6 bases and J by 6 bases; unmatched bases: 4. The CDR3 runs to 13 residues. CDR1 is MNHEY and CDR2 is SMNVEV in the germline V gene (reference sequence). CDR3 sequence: CASRGQGANEQFF. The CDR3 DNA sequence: TGTGCCAGCAGAGGACAGGGCGCCAATGAGCAGTTCTTC.

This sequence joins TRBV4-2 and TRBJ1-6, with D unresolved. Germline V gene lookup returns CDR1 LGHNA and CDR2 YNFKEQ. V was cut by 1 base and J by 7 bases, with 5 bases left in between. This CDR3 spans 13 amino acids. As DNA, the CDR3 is TGTGCCAGCAGCCAAGTAAAAAATTCACCCCTCCACTTT. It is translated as CASSQVKNSPLHF.

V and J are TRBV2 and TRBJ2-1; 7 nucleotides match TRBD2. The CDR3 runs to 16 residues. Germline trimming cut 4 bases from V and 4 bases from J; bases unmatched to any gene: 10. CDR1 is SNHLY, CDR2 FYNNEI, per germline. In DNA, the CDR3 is TGTGCCAGCAGTGCTCTAGAAGGGAGGGTGTACAATGAGCAGTTCTTC. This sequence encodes CASSALEGRVYNEQFF.

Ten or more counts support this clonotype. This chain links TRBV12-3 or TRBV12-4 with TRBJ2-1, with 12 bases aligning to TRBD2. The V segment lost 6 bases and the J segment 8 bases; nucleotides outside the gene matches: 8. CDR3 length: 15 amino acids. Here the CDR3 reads CASSPQTSGRYEQFF. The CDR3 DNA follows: TGTGCCAGCAGCCCTCAGACTAGCGGGAGATATGAGCAGTTCTTC.

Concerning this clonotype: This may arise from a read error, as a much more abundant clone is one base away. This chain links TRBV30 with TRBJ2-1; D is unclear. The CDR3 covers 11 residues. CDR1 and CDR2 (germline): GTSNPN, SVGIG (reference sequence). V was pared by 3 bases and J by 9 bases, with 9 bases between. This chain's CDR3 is CAWRDLGEQFF. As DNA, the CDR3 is TGTGCCTGGAGGGATTTAGGTGAGCAGTTCTTC.

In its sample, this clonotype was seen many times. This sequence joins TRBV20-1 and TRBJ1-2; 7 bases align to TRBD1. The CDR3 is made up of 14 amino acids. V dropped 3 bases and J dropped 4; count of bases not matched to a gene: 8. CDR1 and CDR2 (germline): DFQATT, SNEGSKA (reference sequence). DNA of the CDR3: TGCAGTGCTAGGGGGGACAGCCCCGGCTATGGCTACACCTTC. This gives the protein CSARGDSPGYGYTF.

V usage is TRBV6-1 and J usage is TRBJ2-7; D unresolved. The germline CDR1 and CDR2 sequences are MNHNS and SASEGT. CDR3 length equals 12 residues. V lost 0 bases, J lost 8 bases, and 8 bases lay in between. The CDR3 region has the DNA TGTGCCAGCAGTGAAGCGCTTAGGAAGCAGTACTTC. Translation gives CASSEALRKQYF.

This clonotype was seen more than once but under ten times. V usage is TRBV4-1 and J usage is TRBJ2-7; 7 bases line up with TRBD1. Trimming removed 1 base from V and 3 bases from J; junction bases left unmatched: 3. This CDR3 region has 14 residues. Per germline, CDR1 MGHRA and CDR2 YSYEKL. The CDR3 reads CASSQVSGGYEQYF. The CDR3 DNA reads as TGCGCCAGCAGCCAAGTGTCAGGGGGCTACGAGCAGTACTTC.

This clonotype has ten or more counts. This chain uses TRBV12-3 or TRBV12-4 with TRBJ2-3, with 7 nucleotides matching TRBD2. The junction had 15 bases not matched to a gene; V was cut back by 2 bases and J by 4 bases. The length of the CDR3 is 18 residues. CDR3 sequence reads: CASSLQFSMAGAPDTQYF. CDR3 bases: TGTGCCAGCAGTTTACAGTTTTCGATGGCGGGAGCTCCAGATACGCAGTATTTT.

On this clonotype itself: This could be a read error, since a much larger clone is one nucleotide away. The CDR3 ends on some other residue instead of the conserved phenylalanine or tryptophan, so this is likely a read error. CDR3 region: CASSLSLYSGELFL. The CDR3 DNA reads TGTGCCAGCAGTCTCTCTCTTTACTCCGGGGAGCTGTTTCTT. This chain connects TRBV28 to TRBJ2-2; D unresolved. Germline values: CDR1 MDHEN, CDR2 SYDVKM. This CDR3 has 14 residues. V was shortened by 5 bases and J by 6 bases, with 13 bases between the two germline ends.

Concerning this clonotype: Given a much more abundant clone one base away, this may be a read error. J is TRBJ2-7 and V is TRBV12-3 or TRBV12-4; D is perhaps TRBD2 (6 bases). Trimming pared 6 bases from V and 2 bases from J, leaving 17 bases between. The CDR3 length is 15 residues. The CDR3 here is CASSRRGRSAYEQYF. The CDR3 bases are TGTGCCAGCAGCCGCAGAGGGAGGTCTGCCTACGAGCAGTACTTC.

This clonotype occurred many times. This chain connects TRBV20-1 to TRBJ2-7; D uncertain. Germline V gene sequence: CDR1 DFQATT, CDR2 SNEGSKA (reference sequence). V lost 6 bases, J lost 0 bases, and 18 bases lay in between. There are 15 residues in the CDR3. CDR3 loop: CSAADHWQSSYEQYF. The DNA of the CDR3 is TGCAGTGCCGCGGACCACTGGCAAAGCTCCTACGAGCAGTACTTC.